This T cell receptor (beta chain) was identified during a study of shared clonotypes between healthy human individuals (dated by TCRdb to 2019 to 2021). About the investigation overall: The cohort comprised a couple of women and a few men aged 18 to 49 years. For each donor, three plates each were used for CD4 naive and CD4 memory, two plates were used for CD8 naive, and one plate was used for CD8 memory. To estimate repertoire size and how much clonotype sharing occurs between individuals, the study deeply sequenced the blood TCR repertoires of five healthy adults. Libraries were prepared and TCR repertoires were sequenced by different laboratories using diverse techniques, in order to increase sequencing depth and limit assay-specific biases. Between about 0.85 and 9.5 billion PBMCs per donor were obtained by leukapheresis. Results the study describes overall, beyond this receptor: Only blood was sampled, and tissue TCR repertoires likely differ from those in blood. Because the study included a small number of donors, the genetic and exposure-history diversity represented was limited. Based on pairwise subsampling, the degree of clonotype sharing among donors was expected to be affected by sequencing depth. Higher generation probabilities were observed for clonotypes shared by all four sorted-subset donors than for non-shared clonotypes. Naive subsets generally had larger estimated clonotype richness than memory subsets. Roughly 5% of naive CD4, more than 3% of naive CD8, roughly 2.5% of memory CD4, and around 0.42% of memory CD8 clonotypes were shared across a few donors. Even with the large sequencing depth, rarefaction of the sorted-subset datasets indicated that sequencing was incomplete.

Healthy HIV-negative adults with no recently reported acute infections or vaccinations were included as donors. Every donor was a Caucasian adult living in Nashville, Tennessee, USA. CD4+ T cells were enriched by magnetic negative selection, after which naive cells were positively selected on CD45RA and the negative fraction was taken as the memory subset. Blood was obtained by leukapheresis, after which PBMCs were separated by Ficoll-Histopaque density gradient centrifugation and cryopreserved in liquid nitrogen vapor phase. Analytical flow cytometry was used to check the purity and quantity of every magnetically sorted T cell population. Genomic DNA was isolated from each sorted fraction and quantified by UV absorbance on a Nanodrop 2000c. The trim is 4 bases for V and 1 base for J, with a gap of 23 bases between the germline ends. Reading from cysteine to phenylalanine, the CDR3 counts 18 amino acids. Here the CDR3 DNA is all that survives: 54 bases in frame from base 1. CDR1 SGHRS and CDR2 YFSETQ are derived from the germline V gene.

On this clone itself: No antigen is known for it. No per-base quality is available; no much larger clone lies one base away.

Using the deep immunoSEQ assay, multiplex PCR amplified TCR CDR3 regions from genomic DNA. For each cell subset, the extracted genomic DNA was distributed evenly across all wells of several immunoSEQ 96-well plates, and each plate served as one replicate. For sorted subsets, each replicate PCR was loaded with around 220 ng genomic DNA, equivalent to approximately 27,000 T cell genomes. The purified libraries were quantified using a Qubit 3.0 fluorometer, sized with a Bioanalyzer 2100, and then quantified again using the KAPA Library Quantification kit. Every immunoSEQ 96-well plate was sequenced on a separate single-read 150-cycle Illumina NextSeq 550 flow cell. On the study's bioinformatics: Because the immunoSEQ output held only junctional sequences and lacked quality scores, the filtering could not match the filtering applied to full-length reads. To assign V/J genes and CDR3, sequences were annotated using PyIR, a Python wrapper for IgBLAST v1.9, with IMGT germline references. Any read was removed if the V/J assignment was weak (E-value above 1e-6), the CDR3 was missing, or the read contained stop codons, out-of-frame junctions, or ambiguous translated residues. A V3J clonotype was defined by an identical inferred V gene, J gene, and CDR3 amino acid sequence. The percentage overlap between two repertoires was calculated by dividing the number of shared unique clonotypes by the size of the smaller repertoire. Repertoire richness was assessed with RTK rarefaction, the Chao1 estimator, and Recon v2.1 estimates of unobserved clonotypes. Generation probabilities were computed with OLGA for all TCRbeta clonotypes obtained by the gDNA method from several donors. TCRdb provides this immuneACCESS table in a form limited to in-frame rearrangements. Some clones are lacking; in checked studies, under half of them reflect an unresolved V gene, and why the rest are absent is not known. The DNA was the basis for D and trimming; V, J and clone size are from that table. In all, the sample holds some 2 million clones, and 85% to 95% of those were seen once. Under 0.15% of the sample goes to the ten largest clones.

This clonotype was sampled from a man between 18 and 35 years old in good health. The chain couples TRBV5-1 to TRBJ2-5; TRBD2 is a possible D gene, resting on 6 matching bases. What was sequenced was naive CD4+ T cells sorted from blood. Explained via the paper, the cell subset or site label denotes: CD45RA+ positively selected. Here the CDR3 is given as CASSGGGLASLLQETQYF. The DNA reads as follows: TGCGCCAGCAGCGGCGGCGGGCTAGCGAGCCTACTCCAAGAGACCCAGTACTTC.